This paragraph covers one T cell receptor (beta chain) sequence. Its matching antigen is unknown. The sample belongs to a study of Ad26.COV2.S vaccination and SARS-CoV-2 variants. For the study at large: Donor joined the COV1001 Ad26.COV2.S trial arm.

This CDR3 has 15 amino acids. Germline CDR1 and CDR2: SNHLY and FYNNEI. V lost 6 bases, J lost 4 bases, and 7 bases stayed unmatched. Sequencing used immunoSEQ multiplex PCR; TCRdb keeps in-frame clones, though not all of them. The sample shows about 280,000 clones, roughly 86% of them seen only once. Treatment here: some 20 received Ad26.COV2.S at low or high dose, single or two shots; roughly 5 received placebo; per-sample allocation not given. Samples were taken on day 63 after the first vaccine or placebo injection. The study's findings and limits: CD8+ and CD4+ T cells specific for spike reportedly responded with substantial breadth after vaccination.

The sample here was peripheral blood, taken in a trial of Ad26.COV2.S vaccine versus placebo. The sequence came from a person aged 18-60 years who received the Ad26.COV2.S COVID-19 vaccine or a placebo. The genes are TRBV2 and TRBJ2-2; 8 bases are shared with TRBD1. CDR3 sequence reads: CASREDRVSTGELFF. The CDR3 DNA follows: TGTGCCAGCAGGGAGGACAGGGTTAGCACCGGGGAGCTGTTTTTT.